The rows below give T cell receptor beta chains drawn from one sample of a study of blood T cells in healthy people across ages. TCRdb analysed the 5' RACE reads with MiXCR anew, one entry per CDR3 protein. The sample holds more than 900,000 distinct CDR3 sequences, roughly a quarter seen once. These same data were also listed under a study on T cells of mothers and their children.

Sample: blood. These receptors came from a girl aged 2-10 years in good health. The CDR3 runs from the conserved cysteine through the conserved F or W. A D gene is named only where the DNA matches it firmly. Size is omitted from some rows. Given values are once, few, many or a class for expanded clones.

abundance	j_gene	d_gene	v_gene	CDR3nt	CDR3aa
few	TRBJ1-1	NA	TRBV11-2	TGTGCCGGCAGTTCCTGGGGGGACACTGAAGCTTTCTTT	CAGSSWGDTEAFF
few	TRBJ1-1	TRBD1	TRBV12-5	TGTGCTAGTGGCCGCCGACTTCGGGACAGGGTTTCCCGCTCCCCTGAAGCTTTCTTT	CASGRRLRDRVSRSPEAFF
NA	TRBJ2-3	TRBD2	TRBV28	TGTGCCAGCAGGCCCTATCCCAGCGGGGGCCCCACAGATACGCAGTATTTT	CASRPYPSGGPTDTQYF
NA	TRBJ2-4	NA	TRBV20-1	TGCAGTGTCTCGGCACGGTTAGCCAAAAACATTCAGTACTTC	CSVSARLAKNIQYF
few	TRBJ2-4	NA	TRBV4-3	TGCGCCAGCAGCCAAGAATCCGGGGTTGGAAACATTCAGTACTTC	CASSQESGVGNIQYF
few	TRBJ2-7	NA	TRBV4-2	TGTGCCAGCAGCCAAGAGGGCAGGGAATCCTACGAGCAGTACTTC	CASSQEGRESYEQYF
few	TRBJ2-1	NA	TRBV6-2/TRBV6-3	TGTGCCAGCGAGGCCGCCTCCTACAATGAGCAGTTCTTC	CASEAASYNEQFF
NA	TRBJ2-5	TRBD2	TRBV20-1	TGCAGTGCTAGCGAGGCTAGCGGGAGAGGCGAGACCCAGTACTTC	CSASEASGRGETQYF
few	TRBJ2-5	NA	TRBV5-1	TGCGCCAGCAGGCTCTTCCCGGGGGAGCAGTACTTC	CASRLFPGEQYF
few	TRBJ2-1	NA	TRBV4-2	TGTGCCAGCAGCCTGATCCGGGACTCGGTCTACAATGAGCAGTTCTTC	CASSLIRDSVYNEQFF
few	TRBJ2-4	NA	TRBV11-1	TGTGCCAGCAGCCGAAATCTAGCCAAAAACATTCAGTACTTC	CASSRNLAKNIQYF
NA	TRBJ1-5	NA	TRBV20-1	TGCAGTGCTAGAGATCGTGGCAATCAGCCCCAGCATTTT	CSARDRGNQPQHF
NA	TRBJ1-3	NA	TRBV5-1	TGCGCCAGCAACGATGGATCCTCTGGAAACACCATATATTTT	CASNDGSSGNTIYF
few	TRBJ2-4	NA	TRBV12-3/TRBV12-4	TGTGCCAGCAGATCCTCGGGGGAGGCCAAAAACATTCAGTACTTC	CASRSSGEAKNIQYF
NA	TRBJ1-4	TRBD1	TRBV3-1	TGTGCCAGCAGCCACCGGGCAGGGGGCGAAAAACTGTTTTTT	CASSHRAGGEKLFF
few	TRBJ1-2	TRBD1	TRBV12-3/TRBV12-4	TGTGCCAGCAGTTCTAACCCTGTAGGGGGCGACTATGGCTACACCTTC	CASSSNPVGGDYGYTF
NA	TRBJ1-2	NA	TRBV4-3	TGCGCCAGCACCCCTGGGCAGGGATCTAACTATGGCTACACCTTC	CASTPGQGSNYGYTF
few	TRBJ2-7	TRBD1	TRBV27	TGTGCCAGCAGACCCGACAGGGCGGAATCCTGCGAGCAGTGCTTC	CASRPDRAESCEQCF
NA	TRBJ1-2	NA	TRBV6-5	TGTGCCAGTGGGGGCTCTAACTATGGCTACACCTTC	CASGGSNYGYTF
NA	TRBJ2-1	TRBD2	TRBV6-1	TGTGCCAGCGGCGCGGGTCTAGCGGGGTACTACAATGAGCAGTTCTTC	CASGAGLAGYYNEQFF
few	TRBJ1-5	NA	TRBV20-1	TGCAGTGCTACAGGGAAGGGGCAGCCCCAGCATTTT	CSATGKGQPQHF
NA	TRBJ2-3	NA	TRBV24-1	TGTGCCACCAGTCCAGGGAAGACAGATACGCAGTATTTT	CATSPGKTDTQYF
NA	TRBJ2-2	NA	TRBV12-3/TRBV12-4	TGTGCCAGCAGTTCCCTAATCCTTAGCAGAGACACCGGGGAGCTGTTTTTT	CASSSLILSRDTGELFF
few	TRBJ2-2	NA	TRBV3-1	TGTGCCAGCAGCCACCTGGTGACAGCTCACACCGGGGAGCTGTTTTTT	CASSHLVTAHTGELFF
NA	TRBJ1-2	NA	TRBV29-1	TGCAGCGTTCTAGACGGCCAAAGGGGAGGCTACACCTTC	CSVLDGQRGGYTF
few	TRBJ2-7	TRBD1	TRBV10-3	TGTGCCATCAGTAGCTCGGGACAGCCCCCCTACGAGCAGTACTTC	CAISSSGQPPYEQYF
NA	TRBJ1-1	NA	TRBV13	TGTGCCAACAGCCCTCCTGGCAGGGGATCAACTGAAGCTTTCTTT	CANSPPGRGSTEAFF
few	TRBJ2-1	TRBD2	TRBV29-1	TGCAGCGTCCGGGGCGCGGGAGGATTAACCTACAATGAGCAGTTCTTC	CSVRGAGGLTYNEQFF
NA	TRBJ2-5	TRBD2	TRBV20-1	TGCAGTGCTAGAGAGACCCGGGGGGACCAAGAGACCCAGTACTTC	CSARETRGDQETQYF
NA	TRBJ2-1	NA	TRBV2	TGTGCCAGCAGTGCCCGCCCAACCATTGGAAATGAGCAGTTCTTC	CASSARPTIGNEQFF
NA	TRBJ2-2	NA	TRBV28	TGTGCCAGCAGCTTAATCGCACCCACCGGGGAGCTGTTTTTT	CASSLIAPTGELFF
once	TRBJ2-5	NA	TRBV28	TGTGCCAGCAGTTTATGGAATGGCGGGAATGAAGAGACCCAGTACTTC	CASSLWNGGNEETQYF
NA	TRBJ2-5	NA	TRBV28	TGTGCCAGCAGTAGCAGGGGACCCCAAGAGACCCAATACTTC	CASSSRGPQETQYF
NA	TRBJ2-1	NA	TRBV2	TGTGCCAGCAGTGAAGGCCTCCAGCAGTTCTTC	CASSEGLQQFF
few	TRBJ2-7	NA	TRBV5-1	TGCGCCAGCAGCTTGTATCCAGGGGATAAAGTCTACGAGCAGTACTTC	CASSLYPGDKVYEQYF
NA	TRBJ2-7	NA	TRBV28	TGTGCCAGCAGTATCAGGGAAGACTACGAGCAGTACTTC	CASSIREDYEQYF
few	TRBJ2-2	NA	TRBV7-9	TGTGCCAGCAGCTTGGTACAGGAGGTCACCGGGGAGCTGTTTTTT	CASSLVQEVTGELFF
NA	TRBJ2-1	NA	TRBV7-8	TGTGCCAGCCGAAGGAGGGGAAACTACAATGAGCAGTTCTTC	CASRRRGNYNEQFF
NA	TRBJ2-7	NA	TRBV28	TGTGCCAGCAGTTTATTGACACCGAGCTCCTACGAGCAGTACTTC	CASSLLTPSSYEQYF
few	TRBJ1-2	NA	TRBV7-3	TGTGCCAGCAGCTTAAGGGGGGGCTTAGCGCCTGGCTACACCTTC	CASSLRGGLAPGYTF
NA	TRBJ2-3	TRBD2	TRBV7-8	TGTGCCAGCAGCTTAGCGCAGGGTAGCGGGGGACCTCTTGGCCGGGCAGCGTATTTT	CASSLAQGSGGPLGRAAYF
few	TRBJ1-5	NA	TRBV24-1	TGTGCCTCCAGTGATCCCGAGGGGCCCGATCAGCCCCAGCATTTT	CASSDPEGPDQPQHF
NA	TRBJ2-1	NA	TRBV4-3	TGCGCCAGCAGCCAGCAGTACTCCTACAATGAGCAGTTCTTC	CASSQQYSYNEQFF
few	TRBJ2-1	TRBD1	TRBV4-1	TGCGCCAGCAGCCGAGGGGACAGCCACAATGAGCAGTTCTTC	CASSRGDSHNEQFF
NA	TRBJ1-6	NA	TRBV6-2/TRBV6-3	TGTGCCAGCGGTTACTCGAGGGACTGGAGTAATTCACCCCTCCGCTTT	CASGYSRDWSNSPLRF
NA	TRBJ1-1	NA	TRBV20-1	TGCAGTGCTTGGTTCAAGGGGAACACTGAAGCTTTCTTT	CSAWFKGNTEAFF
few	TRBJ2-3	TRBD2	TRBV7-2	TGTGCCAGCAGCCTCAGACTAGCGGGGGGCGGAGATACGCAGTATTTT	CASSLRLAGGGDTQYF
NA	TRBJ1-6	NA	TRBV20-1	TGCAGTGCTAGAGGATATCCCTCGTCTAATTCACCCCTCCACTTT	CSARGYPSSNSPLHF
NA	TRBJ2-5	NA	TRBV7-9	TGTGCCAGCAGCTTGGGGCTTGGGGTCGGGGAGACCCAGTACTTC	CASSLGLGVGETQYF
NA	TRBJ2-3	NA	TRBV2	TGTGCCAGCAGTGCCGACAACACAGATACGCAGTATTTT	CASSADNTDTQYF
NA	TRBJ2-3	NA	TRBV9	TGTGCCAGCAGCGTAGGGTGGGGTGCAGATACGCAGTATTTT	CASSVGWGADTQYF
NA	TRBJ1-2	NA	TRBV10-3	TGTGCCATCAGTGCAGCGGGCAGAGCTAACTATGGCTACACCTTC	CAISAAGRANYGYTF
many	TRBJ2-4	NA	TRBV12-3/TRBV12-4	TGTGCCAGCAGTTCCCGGGACATCCAAAACATTCAGTACTTC	CASSSRDIQNIQYF
few	TRBJ1-1	TRBD1	TRBV7-9	TGTGCCAGCAGCTGGACCCGGGACAGTCCTTTGAGAGCTTTCTTT	CASSWTRDSPLRAFF
NA	TRBJ2-1	NA	TRBV6-1	TGTGCCAGCAACCAGGGTACTACCTCCTACAATGAGCAGTTCTTC	CASNQGTTSYNEQFF